These 22 T cell receptor beta chains were all obtained from the same sample, sequenced in a study of patients and donors after allogeneic stem cell transplantation. MiXCR, applied by TCRdb to the RT-PCR reads, yields one record per CDR3 protein. The repertoire holds roughly 230,000 distinct CDR3 sequences, with around an eighth as singletons. Input material: blood, either unsorted or a sorted T cell fraction (not recorded which). The receptors stem from a human donor who was either an allogeneic HSCT recipient or a stem cell or donor lymphocyte infusion donor (not recorded which). It is not recorded whose cells these are; they may come from a transplant donor.

V is TRBV12-3 or TRBV12-4 and J is TRBJ2-3; D tentatively fits TRBD1 or TRBD2 (5 bases each). CDR3 length: 13 amino acids. V shed 5 bases and J shed 7 bases, with 13 bases lying between them. CDR3 in amino acids: CASSPGTLNTQYF. The CDR3 DNA is TGTGCCAGCAGTCCCGGGACCCTTAATACGCAGTATTTT.

The V gene is TRBV11-1, the J gene TRBJ2-7; a possible D gene is TRBD1 (6 bases). The germline CDR1 and CDR2 sequences are SGHAT and FQDESV (reference sequence). This CDR3 has 15 residues. The V end was cut by 5 bases, the J end by 2 bases, with 16 bases between. The CDR3 reads CASSTGRQIAYEQYF. DNA for the CDR3: TGTGCCAGCAGCACAGGGAGACAGATAGCCTACGAGCAGTACTTC.

There are a few counts of this clonotype. The chain combines TRBV3-1 with TRBJ2-2; D not resolved. There are 14 residues in the CDR3. Germline V gene data show CDR1 as LGHDT and CDR2 as YNNKEL (reference sequence). The V gene lost 4 bases and the J gene lost 1 base, with 7 bases spanning the gap. The CDR3: CASSPSGNTGELFF. In nucleotides, the CDR3 is TGTGCCAGCAGCCCCTCGGGGAACACCGGGGAGCTGTTTTTT.

The J gene is TRBJ2-6, the V gene TRBV5-1; D call uncertain. Germline V gives CDR1 SGHRS, CDR2 YFSETQ. V lost 3 bases and J lost 0, with 7 bases in between. This CDR3 contains 15 residues. CDR3 DNA: TGCGCCAGCAGCTCCCGTCCCTCTGGGGCCAACGTCCTGACTTTC. Protein: CASSSRPSGANVLTF.

For this clonotype: A much bigger clone sits one base away, suggesting this may be a read error. The V and J genes are TRBV20-1 and TRBJ2-3; TRBD1 might be the D (6 bases). This CDR3 comprises 14 residues. The germline V gene encodes CDR1 DFQATT and CDR2 SNEGSKA (reference sequence). CDR3 sequence reads: CSAALGQRTGTQYF. CDR3 coding DNA: TGCAGTGCTGCTTTGGGACAACGCACAGGTACGCAGTATTTT.

The chain links TRBV7-8 to TRBJ2-7; D possibly corresponds to TRBD2 (5 bases). Germline loops: CDR1 SGHVS, CDR2 FQNEAQ. With 5 bases removed from V and 2 bases from J, the gap between germline ends came to 16 bases. The CDR3 has 15 amino acids. CDR3 bases: TGTGCCAGCAGCCCCATTCGTAGAGCGGCCTACGAGCAGTACTTC. This sequence encodes CASSPIRRAAYEQYF. Filled out from reference TRBV7-8 and TRBJ2-7, the complete variable domain reads GAGVSQSPRYKVAKRGQDVALRCDPISGHVSLFWYQQALGQGPEFLTYFQNEAQLDKSGLPSDRFFAERPEGSVSTLKIQRTQQEDSAVYLCASSPIRRAAYEQYFGPGTRLTVT.

The sample holds a few counts of this clonotype. The rearrangement joins TRBV7-2 to TRBJ2-1; no reliable D call. The CDR3 consists of 13 residues. Trimming removed 1 base at V and 5 bases at J, with 6 bases between. In germline, CDR1 is SGHTA, CDR2 FQGNSA. The CDR3 here is CASSLVQNNEQFF. In DNA, the CDR3 is TGTGCCAGCAGCTTAGTTCAGAACAATGAGCAGTTCTTC. Full variable domain (outside the CDR3, taken from reference TRBV7-2 and TRBJ2-1): GAGVSQSPSNKVTEKGKDVELRCDPISGHTALYWYRQSLGQGLEFLIYFQGNSAPDKSGLPSDRFSAERTGGSVSTLTIQRTQQEDSAVYLCASSLVQNNEQFFGPGTRLTVL.

This clonotype was detected ten times or more. The J gene is TRBJ2-1, the V gene TRBV3-1; 8 bases align to TRBD2. CDR1 is LGHDT, CDR2 YNNKEL, per germline (reference sequence). The CDR3 consists of 14 residues. V shed 6 bases and J 5 bases; nucleotides not matched to a gene: 6. CDR3: CASSVTSGNNEQFF. The CDR3, as DNA: TGTGCCAGCAGTGTCACTAGCGGAAACAATGAGCAGTTCTTC.

Only a few counts were recorded for this clonotype. This chain uses TRBV14 with TRBJ1-1, with a weak D call TRBD1 (6 bases). Per germline, CDR1 SGHDN and CDR2 FVKESK. Trimming shortened V by 4 bases and J by 1 base, and 16 bases separated the two germline ends. The CDR3 runs 16 residues. This CDR3 is CASSLMGQGRNTEAFF. The CDR3 region has the DNA TGTGCCAGCAGCCTAATGGGGCAGGGGAGGAACACTGAAGCTTTCTTT.

This clonotype occurred a few times. The V call is TRBV29-1, the J call TRBJ2-7; D perhaps matches TRBD1 (6 bases). Trimming took 6 bases from V and 5 from J, leaving 23 bases between them. There are 15 residues in the CDR3. Germline values: CDR1 SQVTM, CDR2 ANQGSEA. For the CDR3, the DNA is TGCAGCGTACTCGATAGGGGGATTCACGGTAACGAGCAGTACTTC. This translates into CSVLDRGIHGNEQYF.

The CDR3 DNA reads as TGTGCCAGCAGCTCCTCGAGCGGGAGGGCTAGTGCCGATACGCAGTATTTT. Protein sequence: CASSSSSGRASADTQYF. The chain employs TRBV11-3 and TRBJ2-3; TRBD2 matches 10 bases. V lost 4 bases to trimming and J lost 6 bases; unmatched junction nucleotides: 13. The CDR3 is 17 amino acids. Germline CDR1 and CDR2: SGHNT and YENEEA.

There are many counts of this clonotype. V is TRBV5-1 and J is TRBJ2-2, with 7 bases fitting TRBD2. CDR1 is SGHRS, CDR2 YFSETQ, per germline. The CDR3 contains 16 residues. Trimming cost V 2 bases and J 0 bases; bases outside gene matches: 4. The CDR3 is CASSFGLAANTGELFF. For the CDR3, the DNA is TGCGCCAGCAGCTTTGGCCTAGCGGCGAACACCGGGGAGCTGTTTTTT.

Ten or more counts support this clonotype. The DNA for the CDR3 is TGTGCCAGCAAGAGACAGGGGCCCTCGAACACTGAAGCTTTCTTT. Its translation is CASKRQGPSNTEAFF. The V and J genes are TRBV2 and TRBJ1-1, with 8 nucleotides matching TRBD1. V shed 7 bases, J shed 1 base, and the junction held 8 bases outside the gene matches. Germline V lookup: CDR1 SNHLY, CDR2 FYNNEI. CDR3 length: 15 amino acids.

CDR3: CSASPDRGFRNTIYF. In DNA, the CDR3 is TGCAGTGCTTCACCGGACAGGGGGTTTAGAAACACCATATATTTT. The chain is built from TRBV20-1 and TRBJ1-3; TRBD1 matches 10 bases. CDR1 is DFQATT and CDR2 is SNEGSKA in the germline V gene (reference sequence). The CDR3 covers 15 residues. V trimming: 5 bases; J trimming: 5 bases; junction bases outside the gene matches: 9.

The table lists this clonotype with many counts. The gene calls are TRBV20-1 and TRBJ1-2, with D tentatively TRBD1 (5 bases). Germline V CDR1 and CDR2: DFQATT, SNEGSKA (reference sequence). The ends were cut back, 2 bases at V and 6 bases at J, with 16 bases in the middle. The CDR3 consists of 14 residues. The CDR3 is CSARLPGALDGYTF. The CDR3 coding sequence is TGCAGTGCTAGACTCCCCGGGGCTTTGGATGGCTACACCTTC.

The chain recombines TRBV5-1 with TRBJ1-2; D is perhaps TRBD1 (6 bases). The CDR3 covers 14 residues. Between the trimmed V and J ends, which lost 0 bases and 4 bases, there was a span of 10 bases. In germline, CDR1 is SGHRS, CDR2 YFSETQ. The CDR3: CASSLDSGAYGYTF. The CDR3 DNA sequence: TGCGCCAGCAGCTTGGATTCAGGGGCCTATGGCTACACCTTC.

The chain carries TRBV7-8 and TRBJ2-2; TRBD2 matches at 7 bases. This CDR3 has 16 residues. In germline, CDR1 is SGHVS, CDR2 FQNEAQ. J lost 5 bases, V lost 5 bases, and 11 bases had no gene match. The CDR3 protein is CASSPFSGLTTGELFF. The CDR3 DNA is TGTGCCAGCAGCCCCTTCTCGGGACTAACTACCGGGGAGCTGTTTTTT. Full variable domain (remainder filled in from reference TRBV7-8 and TRBJ2-2): GAGVSQSPRYKVAKRGQDVALRCDPISGHVSLFWYQQALGQGPEFLTYFQNEAQLDKSGLPSDRFFAERPEGSVSTLKIQRTQQEDSAVYLCASSPFSGLTTGELFFGEGSRLTVL.

This clonotype showed up many times. The CDR3 nucleotides are TGTGCCAGCAGCCGGACACACTACGAGCAGTACTTC. Its translation: CASSRTHYEQYF. The chain employs TRBV5-8 and TRBJ2-7, with D possibly being TRBD1 (5 bases). Between the trimmed V and J ends, which lost 4 bases and 3 bases, there was a span of 8 bases. This CDR3 region has 12 residues. The germline V gene has CDR1 SGHTS and CDR2 YDEGEE.

V gene TRBV5-1 combines with J gene TRBJ2-7, with 9 bases identical to TRBD1. V dropped 3 bases and J dropped 6; count of bases not matched to a gene: 1. There are 12 residues in the CDR3. The germline gives CDR1 SGHRS, CDR2 YFSETQ. CDR3 nucleotides: TGCGCCAGCAGCTGGGACAGGGCCGAGCAGTACTTC. Amino acid sequence: CASSWDRAEQYF.

This clonotype appeared a few times. The J gene is TRBJ2-1, the V gene TRBV7-9; D is ambiguous. This CDR3 is built from 17 residues. Trimming shortened V by 3 bases and J by 1 base, and 16 bases separated the two germline ends. Germline V CDR1 and CDR2: SEHNR, FQNEAQ (reference sequence). The DNA for the CDR3 is TGTGCCAGCAGCTTGGAGAGAGCCGGACGGTCCTACAATGAGCAGTTCTTC. Translation gives CASSLERAGRSYNEQFF.

The sample holds many counts of this clonotype. This CDR3 reads CASSFGESSTDTQYF. The CDR3 DNA reads as TGTGCCAGCAGCTTCGGGGAATCTAGCACAGATACGCAGTATTTT. The chain joins TRBV7-9 to TRBJ2-3, with TRBD2 as a possible D gene (5 bases). The CDR3 runs 15 residues. Trimming removed 3 bases at V and 0 bases at J, with 10 bases between. Germline CDR1 SEHNR, CDR2 FQNEAQ (reference sequence).

This clonotype was observed many times. The rearrangement joins TRBV9 to TRBJ2-2, with a tentative D call TRBD2 (6 bases). Germline V gives CDR1 SGDLS, CDR2 YYNGEE. This CDR3 region has 14 residues. Trimming pared 4 bases from V and 0 bases from J, leaving 7 bases between. For the CDR3, the DNA is TGTGCCAGCAGCACGGGGGCGAACACCGGGGAGCTGTTTTTT. It encodes CASSTGANTGELFF. The whole variable domain, remainder taken from reference TRBV9 and TRBJ2-2, is DSGVTQTPKHLITATGQRVTLRCSPRSGDLSVYWYQQSLDQGLQFLIQYYNGEERAKGNILERFSAQQFPDLHSELNLSSLELGDSALYFCASSTGANTGELFFGEGSRLTVL.